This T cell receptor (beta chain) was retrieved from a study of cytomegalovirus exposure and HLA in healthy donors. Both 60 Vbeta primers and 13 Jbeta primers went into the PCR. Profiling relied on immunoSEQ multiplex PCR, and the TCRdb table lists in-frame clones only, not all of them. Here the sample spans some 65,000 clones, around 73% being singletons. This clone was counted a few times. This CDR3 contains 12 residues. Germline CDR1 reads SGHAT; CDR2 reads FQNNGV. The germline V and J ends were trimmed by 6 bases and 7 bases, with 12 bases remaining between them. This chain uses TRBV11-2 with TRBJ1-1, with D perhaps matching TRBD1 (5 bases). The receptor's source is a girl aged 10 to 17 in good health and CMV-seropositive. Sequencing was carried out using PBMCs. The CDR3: CASSSQGFEAFF. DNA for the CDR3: TGTGCCAGCAGTTCGCAGGGTTTTGAAGCTTTCTTT. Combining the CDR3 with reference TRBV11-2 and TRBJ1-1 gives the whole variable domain EAGVAQSPRYKIIEKRQSVAFWCNPISGHATLYWYQQILGQGPKLLIQFQNNGVVDDSQLPKDRFSAERLKGVDSTLKIQPAKLEDSAVYLCASSSQGFEAFFGQGTRLTVV.